The clone carrying this T cell receptor (beta chain) was picked up a small number of times. The antigen is not known. The sample originates from a study of CD4+ T cells in melanoma. Study-wide findings and caveats: A reported correlation linked neoantigen-specific CD4+ T cells to CD8+, macrophage and B cell function. Reportedly, melanoma neoantigen-specific CD4+ T cells showed varied differentiation states.

Data came from immunoSEQ multiplex PCR; TCRdb stores just in-frame clones and leaves some out. The sample carries about 10,000 clones, roughly 60% recorded once. CDR3 size: 13 residues. V was shortened by 2 bases and J by 5 bases, with 7 bases between the two germline ends. CDR1 is SEHNR and CDR2 is FQNEAQ in the germline V gene (reference sequence). The sample consisted of cells from a culture (not recorded whether cultured in vitro). The chain joins TRBV7-9 to TRBJ2-1; D gene ambiguous. The receptor comes from a human donor with melanoma. The CDR3, as DNA: TGTGCCAGCAGCTTAAAACAAGACAATGAGCAGTTCTTC. It encodes CASSLKQDNEQFF.